This TCR beta chain was documented in a study of blood T cell repertoires in COVID-19. Study-level background: Spain, Italy and the United States supplied samples that represented acute and convalescent COVID-19. The analysed material was cDNA or gDNA that came from T cells, B-cell-depleted T cells, or PBMCs.

Authors' methods: Amplification of reference gene primers provided the estimated nucleated cell counts. Assay: immunoSEQ multiplex PCR; the TCRdb copy retains only in-frame clones and omits some. That table gives V, J and clone size, and the DNA gave D and trimming. Of around 190,000 clones detected, approximately 79% appear once; the ten largest clones hold approximately 13%. The CDR3 is made up of 14 amino acids. Germline-derived CDR1 and CDR2 are SGHNT and YENEEA. Losses at the gene ends were 3 bases for V and 4 bases for J; bases not matched to a gene: 4. The genes are TRBV11-3 and TRBJ2-7, with 9 nucleotides matching TRBD1. Sequencing was carried out using peripheral blood. This sequence was found in a woman aged 50 to 60 with acute or convalescent COVID-19. Written as DNA, the CDR3 is TGTGCCAGCAGCTTGGGACAGGGAGTGTACGAGCAGTACTTC. Protein: CASSLGQGVYEQYF. Drawing the rest from reference TRBV11-3 and TRBJ2-7, the complete variable domain is EAGVVQSPRYKIIEKKQPVAFWCNPISGHNTLYWYLQNLGQGPELLIRYENEEAVDDSQLPKDRFSAERLKGVDSTLKIQPAELGDSAVYLCASSLGQGVYEQYFGPGTRLTVT.